These 3 T cell receptor beta chains were sequenced from one sample in a study of beta chain features in type 1 diabetes. Expressed TCRB transcripts were sequenced, since all the RNA that had been isolated was reverse transcribed. TCRdb's copy holds only in-frame clones and misses some; the assay was immunoSEQ multiplex PCR. Of under 450,000 clones listed, approximately 13% are singletons. The specimen was naive CD4+ T cells from blood. These receptors were taken from a man under 40 in good health.

This clone has only a few counts. The genes are TRBV27 and TRBJ1-1, with D perhaps matching TRBD1 (5 bases). Looked up from germline, CDR1 is MNHEY and CDR2 is SMNVEV (reference sequence). This CDR3 is 13 amino acids long. V was trimmed by 6 bases and J by 11 bases, leaving 19 bases between them. The CDR3 nucleotides are TGTGCCAGCAGACGGGGGGACCTAGGGCGGGCTTTCTTT. The encoded protein is CASRRGDLGRAFF.

The chain joins TRBV4-2 to TRBJ2-5; D unclear. This CDR3 region has 11 residues. CDR1 LGHNA and CDR2 YNFKEQ come from the germline V gene. The germline V and J ends were trimmed by 8 bases and 2 bases, with 6 bases remaining between them. This chain's CDR3 is CASSAQETQYF. Written as DNA, the CDR3 is TGTGCCAGCTCCGCTCAAGAGACCCAGTACTTC.

This clone came up a few times. The chain has TRBV4-3 and TRBJ2-1; either TRBD1 or TRBD2 may supply D (6 bases each). Trimming removed 0 bases at V and 3 bases at J, with 21 bases between. CDR1 and CDR2 (germline): LGHNA, YSLEER. The CDR3 is 19 amino acids. CDR3 residues: CASSQDASVRGRLYNEQFF. The CDR3 bases are TGCGCCAGCAGCCAAGACGCATCCGTACGGGGGCGGCTCTACAATGAGCAGTTCTTC.